These 18 T cell receptor beta chains came from one sample sequenced in a study of blood T cell repertoires in COVID-19 (dated by TCRdb to 2020 to 2021). Library preparation employed the immunoSEQ multiplex PCR assay. Here the immuneACCESS table is served through TCRdb, limited to in-frame sequences with V and J called. Missing clones are a known gap in these copies; in checked studies unresolved V genes cover under half, and the rest lacks a known reason. This sample gives 8,000 to 10,000 clones in total; around 84% of them show up just once. The ten largest clones take up roughly a tenth of the sample. The sample consisted of peripheral blood. The receptors come from a human donor in a cohort sampled during active COVID-19.

The CDR3 bases are TGTGCCTGGAGTCCGACTTCGGCGAACACCGGGGAGCTGTTTTTT. Translated: CAWSPTSANTGELFF. The rearrangement uses TRBV30 and TRBJ2-2; no clear D gene. In germline, CDR1 is GTSNPN, CDR2 SVGIG (reference sequence). This CDR3 spans 15 amino acids. V was trimmed by 2 bases and J by 0 bases, leaving 10 bases between them.

This sequence joins TRBV30 and TRBJ1-1, with D possibly being TRBD1 (6 bases). This CDR3 region has 12 residues. Trimming cost V 0 bases and J 11 bases, with 13 bases left between them. Germline CDR1 is GTSNPN and CDR2 is SVGIG (reference sequence). The CDR3 coding sequence is TGTGCCTGGAGTGTGGTGGCAGGGGAGGCTTTCTTT. Translated, it gives CAWSVVAGEAFF.

The chain has TRBV3-1 (or the pseudogene TRBV3-2) and TRBJ2-1; 10 bases are a match to TRBD2. The ends lost 4 bases at V and 8 bases at J; junction bases unmatched: 5. Germline assignment: CDR1 LGHDT and CDR2 YNNKEL (reference sequence). The CDR3 runs 14 residues. This CDR3 is CASSPGTSVDEQFF. CDR3 in DNA: TGTGCCAGCAGCCCGGGGACTAGCGTGGATGAGCAGTTCTTC.

The rearrangement joins TRBV7-9 to TRBJ1-2, with TRBD1 matching over 7 bases. This CDR3 spans 13 amino acids. The germline V gene has CDR1 SEHNR and CDR2 FQNEAQ (reference sequence). V trimming: 5 bases; J trimming: 3 bases; junction bases outside the gene matches: 3. The CDR3 loop is CASSTQGDYGYTF. In DNA form, the CDR3 reads TGTGCCAGCAGCACGCAGGGGGACTATGGCTACACCTTC.

The rearrangement links TRBV6-5 to TRBJ2-5; 11 positions agree with TRBD2. The germline V gene has CDR1 MNHEY and CDR2 SVGAGI. V lost 0 bases, J lost 3 bases, and 3 bases stayed unmatched. There are 16 residues in the CDR3. The chain's CDR3 is CASSYSGTSGKETQYF. For the CDR3, the DNA is TGTGCCAGCAGTTACTCCGGGACTAGCGGCAAAGAGACCCAGTACTTC.

This chain links TRBV10-1 with TRBJ2-1, with 7 bases fitting TRBD1. The J segment lost 2 bases and the V segment lost 5 bases, leaving 9 bases of the junction unmatched. The CDR3 length is 16 residues. CDR1 is WNHNN, CDR2 SYGVQD, per germline (reference sequence). CDR3 in DNA: TGCGCCAGCAGTAAAACAGGGGTAGGGACCTACAATGAGCAGTTCTTC. It specifies CASSKTGVGTYNEQFF.

This clone is a singleton in its sample. The chain uses TRBV19 and TRBJ1-5; 11 nucleotides align to TRBD1. Trimming at V came to 5 bases and at J to 4 bases, leaving 7 bases not matched to a gene. This CDR3 has 16 residues. Germline loops: CDR1 LNHDA, CDR2 SQIVND (reference sequence). Here the CDR3 reads CASSPWGTGGNQPQHF. The CDR3 nucleotides read TGTGCCAGTAGTCCATGGGGGACAGGGGGGAATCAGCCCCAGCATTTT.

The chain has TRBV18 and TRBJ2-7, with 12 bases matching TRBD2. CDR1 KGHSH and CDR2 LQKENI come from the germline V gene. The CDR3 covers 14 residues. V was clipped by 6 bases and J by 4 bases; unmatched bases: 4. The CDR3 reads CASSGLAGSYEQYF. The CDR3 nucleotides are TGTGCCAGCTCTGGACTAGCGGGGTCTTACGAGCAGTACTTC.

The chain combines TRBV10-3 with TRBJ2-2; 7 bases fit TRBD1. V dropped 4 bases and J dropped 2; count of bases not matched to a gene: 7. The CDR3 contains 16 residues. Germline lookup yields CDR1 ENHRY and CDR2 SYGVKD. The CDR3 DNA is TGTGCCATCAGTGTCACGACAGGGTATAACACCGGGGAGCTGTTTTTT. This sequence encodes CAISVTTGYNTGELFF.

The CDR3 protein is CATSGDRNYGYTF. In nucleotides, the CDR3 is TGTGCCACCAGTGGGGACAGGAACTATGGCTACACCTTC. The V and J genes are TRBV24-1 and TRBJ1-2; 8 bases line up with TRBD1. The germline V gene has CDR1 KGHDR and CDR2 SFDVKD. The CDR3 is made up of 13 amino acids. V gave up 5 bases and J gave up 2 bases; unmatched junction bases: 0.

The chain uses TRBV11-2 and TRBJ2-7, with a possible D match to TRBD2 (6 bases). The CDR3 runs 15 residues. Germline CDR1 SGHAT, CDR2 FQNNGV. The V gene lost 5 bases and the J gene lost 4 bases, with 18 bases spanning the gap. This CDR3 reads CASSPTDGGKYEQYF. The CDR3 DNA is TGTGCCAGCAGCCCCACGGACGGGGGAAAGTACGAGCAGTACTTC.

This clone was counted a few times. The chain has TRBV6-1 and TRBJ2-7, with D perhaps matching TRBD1 (5 bases). V lost 2 bases and J lost 6, with 17 bases in between. Germline loops: CDR1 MNHNS, CDR2 SASEGT. The CDR3 covers 15 residues. CDR3 DNA sequence: TGTGCCAGCAGTGAATTCGCTGGGGCTAGTTCCGAGCAGTACTTC. It encodes CASSEFAGASSEQYF.

The CDR3 sequence: CASSLSYYGYTF. DNA of the CDR3: TGTGCCAGCAGTTTATCCTACTATGGCTACACCTTC. V is TRBV28 and J is TRBJ1-2; D remains ambiguous. This CDR3 region has 12 residues. The V end lost 1 base, the J end lost 3 bases, and 3 bases lay between the germline ends. The germline CDR1 and CDR2 sequences are MDHEN and SYDVKM.

The chain combines TRBV10-2 with TRBJ2-7, with 10 bases that match TRBD1. The V and J ends lost 4 bases and 7 bases, in that order; junction bases with no gene match: 7. Per the germline V gene, CDR1 is WSHSY and CDR2 is SAAADI. The CDR3 is 14 residues long. The CDR3 spells CASSGLTGGHEQYF. CDR3 DNA sequence: TGCGCCAGCAGTGGCTTGACAGGGGGCCATGAGCAGTACTTC.

The chain uses TRBV7-9 and TRBJ2-3; maybe TRBD1 (6 bases). Deletions cut 4 bases from V and 3 bases from J, with 11 bases between. This CDR3 has 14 amino acids. The germline CDR1 and CDR2 sequences are SEHNR and FQNEAQ (reference sequence). The CDR3 nucleotides are TGTGCCAGCAGCTCAACAGGGATGACAGATACGCAGTATTTT. This translates into CASSSTGMTDTQYF.

This clone was counted a single time. This sequence joins TRBV10-3 and TRBJ2-2, with 9 positions matching TRBD1. Germline V gene lookup returns CDR1 ENHRY and CDR2 SYGVKD. This CDR3 is built from 15 residues. V was clipped by 5 bases and J by 6 bases; unmatched bases: 7. The CDR3 reads CAISRGQGGPGELFF. DNA for the CDR3: TGTGCCATCAGTAGGGGACAGGGTGGCCCCGGGGAGCTGTTTTTT.

The chain carries TRBV9 and TRBJ2-5; D is unresolved. The CDR3 spans 12 residues. The V gene's germline CDR1 is SGDLS and CDR2 YYNGEE. Between the trimmed V and J ends, which lost 4 bases and 9 bases, there was a span of 13 bases. The CDR3 DNA is TGTGCCAGCAGCCAACCTCACCAGGCCCAGTACTTC. It translates to CASSQPHQAQYF. The full variable domain, its missing parts supplied by reference TRBV9 and TRBJ2-5, is DSGVTQTPKHLITATGQRVTLRCSPRSGDLSVYWYQQSLDQGLQFLIQYYNGEERAKGNILERFSAQQFPDLHSELNLSSLELGDSALYFCASSQPHQAQYFGPGTRLLVL.

The chain uses TRBV6-6 and TRBJ2-5; 10 bases line up with TRBD2. V trimming: 6 bases; J trimming: 5 bases; junction bases outside the gene matches: 6. The CDR3 totals 14 residues. The germline V gene has CDR1 MNHNY and CDR2 SVGAGI (reference sequence). The CDR3 DNA reads as TGTGCCAGCAGAAACAGCGGGGGGGGTGAGACCCAGTACTTC. It translates to CASRNSGGGETQYF.